The rows below give T cell receptor beta chains drawn from one sample of a study of T-cell reconstitution after alpha-beta-depleted transplantation in children. Each CDR3 protein gets one entry after TCRdb re-called the PCR reads with MiXCR. The sample shows a few hundred thousand distinct CDR3 sequences, 25% to 30% of them seen only once. Here the sequenced sample was PBMCs, taken before TCRalphabeta/CD19-depleted stem cell transplant. The receptors were sampled from a boy under two years old with Wiskott-Aldrich syndrome, due to receive a stem cell transplant. CDR3s include the opening cysteine and the closing phenylalanine or tryptophan. The order of the fields is J gene, clone size, V gene, D gene, CDR3 DNA, CDR3 protein. A D gene is named only where the DNA matches it firmly. Clone size is given for some rows only: seen once, a few or many times, or a class if the clone is expanded.

J gene: TRBJ2-1; clone size: few; V gene: TRBV10-3; D gene: TRBD2; CDR3 DNA: TGTGCCATCAGGGGGGCGGGACTAGCGGGAAATGAGCAGTTCTTC; CDR3 protein: CAIRGAGLAGNEQFF
J gene: TRBJ1-4; clone size: many; V gene: TRBV7-2; D gene: .; CDR3 DNA: TGTGCCAGCAGCTTAGGCCCAGCGAGTGAAAAACTGTTTTTT; CDR3 protein: CASSLGPASEKLFF
J gene: TRBJ2-1; clone size: few; V gene: TRBV3-1; D gene: TRBD1; CDR3 DNA: TGTGCCAGCAGCCTAGACAGGGCTCGGCTCAATGAGCAGTTCTTC; CDR3 protein: CASSLDRARLNEQFF
J gene: TRBJ2-1; clone size: .; V gene: TRBV18; D gene: .; CDR3 DNA: TGTGCCAGCTCACCACAACAGACAGGCAGCTACAATGAGCAGTTCTTC; CDR3 protein: CASSPQQTGSYNEQFF
J gene: TRBJ2-1; clone size: .; V gene: TRBV27; D gene: .; CDR3 DNA: TGTGCCAGCAGCGAAAAGCCCCACGATTTGGGTATAATCAATGAGCAGTTCTTC; CDR3 protein: CASSEKPHDLGIINEQFF
J gene: TRBJ2-5; clone size: .; V gene: TRBV20-1; D gene: .; CDR3 DNA: TGCAGTGCTAGTGAGGTGGGGGAGACCCAGTACTTC; CDR3 protein: CSASEVGETQYF
J gene: TRBJ2-1; clone size: few; V gene: TRBV5-1; D gene: TRBD2; CDR3 DNA: TGCGCCAGCAGCTTCCGTAGCGGGAGGGGATCCTACAATGAGCAGTTCTTC; CDR3 protein: CASSFRSGRGSYNEQFF
J gene: TRBJ1-1; clone size: .; V gene: TRBV7-2; D gene: TRBD1; CDR3 DNA: TGTGCCAGCAGCTTGGGACAGGGGGCACTGAACACTGAAGCTTTCTTT; CDR3 protein: CASSLGQGALNTEAFF
J gene: TRBJ2-4; clone size: .; V gene: TRBV5-1; D gene: .; CDR3 DNA: TGCGCCAGCAGCCCAAAACTAGGGGGAAGTATCGACAAAAACATTCAGTACTTC; CDR3 protein: CASSPKLGGSIDKNIQYF
J gene: TRBJ2-7; clone size: once; V gene: TRBV30; D gene: TRBD1; CDR3 DNA: TGTGCCTGGGCGGACAGGGGCGAGCAGTACTTC; CDR3 protein: CAWADRGEQYF